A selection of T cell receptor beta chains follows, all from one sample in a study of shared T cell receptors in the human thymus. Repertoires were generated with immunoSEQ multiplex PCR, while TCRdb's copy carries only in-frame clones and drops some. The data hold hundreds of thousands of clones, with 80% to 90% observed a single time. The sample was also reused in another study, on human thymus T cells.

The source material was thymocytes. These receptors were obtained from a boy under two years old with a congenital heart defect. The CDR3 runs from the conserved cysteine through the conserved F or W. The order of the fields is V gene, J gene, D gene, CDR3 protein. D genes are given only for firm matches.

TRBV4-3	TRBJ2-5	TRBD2	CASSRSRDYFPQYF
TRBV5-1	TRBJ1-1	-	CASSLFWGGPNTEAFF
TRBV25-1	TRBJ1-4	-	CASSDDSINEKLFF
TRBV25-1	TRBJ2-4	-	CASSEGGHVSLAKNIQYF
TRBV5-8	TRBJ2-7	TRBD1	CASSLVPGGYEQYF
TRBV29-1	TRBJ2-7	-	CSALGSPYEQYF
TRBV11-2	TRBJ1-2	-	CASALGETDESGYTF
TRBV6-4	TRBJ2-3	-	CASSLSGDYIADTQYF
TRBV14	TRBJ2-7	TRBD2	CASSRTPGLATYEQYF
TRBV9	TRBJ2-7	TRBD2	CASSAAGTSGSEQYF
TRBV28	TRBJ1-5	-	CASSLPGNDPYSNQPQHF
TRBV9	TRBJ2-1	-	CASQGGGDYNEQFF
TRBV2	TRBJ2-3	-	CASREDTQYF
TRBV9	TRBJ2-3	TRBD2	CASSVVPHPRGGKGDTQYF
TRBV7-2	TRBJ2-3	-	CASSTKGRTSTDTQYF
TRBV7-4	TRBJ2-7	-	CASRLRTPSTYEQYF
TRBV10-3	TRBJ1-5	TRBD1	CAIRPGGQTSNQPQHF
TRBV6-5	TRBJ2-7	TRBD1	CASSYSDRVHEQYF
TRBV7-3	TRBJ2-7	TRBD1	CASEGQPYEQYF
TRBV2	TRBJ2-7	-	CASSDWTEQYF
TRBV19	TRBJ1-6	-	CASNQGSENSPLHF
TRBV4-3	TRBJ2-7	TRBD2	CASSQGLAGVEQYF
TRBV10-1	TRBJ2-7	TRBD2	CARLTSGIYEQYF
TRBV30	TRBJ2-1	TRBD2	CAWASGNNEQFF
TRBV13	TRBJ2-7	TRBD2	CASSFTSGGVYEQYF
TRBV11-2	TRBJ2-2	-	CASSLDRQVVQLFF
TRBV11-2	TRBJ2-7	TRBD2	CASSFEREGFSYEQYF
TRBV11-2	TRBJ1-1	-	CASSLINAARAEAFF
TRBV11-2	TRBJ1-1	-	CASSLSRADGAFF
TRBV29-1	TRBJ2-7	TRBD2	CSVEDRGEGRRYEQYF
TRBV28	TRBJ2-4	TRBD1	CASSFDRGIAKNIQYF